This TCR beta chain is drawn from a study of blood T cell repertoires in COVID-19. Losses at the gene ends were 10 bases for V and 4 bases for J; bases not matched to a gene: 7. Looked up from germline, CDR1 is MDHEN and CDR2 is SYDVKM. This CDR3 region has 12 residues. The protocol was immunoSEQ multiplex PCR, while the TCRdb copy is restricted to in-frame clones and leaves out a portion. The table shows over 120,000 clones, with around 82% occurring only once. The receptor was isolated from a woman between 50 and 59 years old who had recovered from COVID-19. This chain connects TRBV28 to TRBJ2-7; 7 nucleotides align to TRBD1. The specimen sequenced was PBMCs or T cells enriched from blood (not recorded which). DNA of the CDR3: TGTGCCACCAGGGGGAGCCTATACGAGCAGTACTTC. Translation gives CATRGSLYEQYF.